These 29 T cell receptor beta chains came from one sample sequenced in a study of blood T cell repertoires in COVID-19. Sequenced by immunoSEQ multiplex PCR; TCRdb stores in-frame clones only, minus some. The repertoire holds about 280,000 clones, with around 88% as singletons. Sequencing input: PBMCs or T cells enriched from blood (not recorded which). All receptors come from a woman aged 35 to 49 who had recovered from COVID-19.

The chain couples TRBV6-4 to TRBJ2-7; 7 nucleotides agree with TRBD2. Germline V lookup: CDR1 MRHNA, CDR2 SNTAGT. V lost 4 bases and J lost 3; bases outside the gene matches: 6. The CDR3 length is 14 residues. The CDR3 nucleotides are TGTGCCAGCAGTGGGGGACTATCTGGCTACGAGCAGTACTTC. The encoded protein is CASSGGLSGYEQYF.

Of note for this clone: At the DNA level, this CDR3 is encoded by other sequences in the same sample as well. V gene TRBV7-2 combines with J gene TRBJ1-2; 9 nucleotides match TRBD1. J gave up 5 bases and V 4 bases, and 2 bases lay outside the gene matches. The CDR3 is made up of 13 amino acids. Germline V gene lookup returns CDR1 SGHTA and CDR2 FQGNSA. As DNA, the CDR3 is TGTGCCAGCAGCTCAGACAGGGGGTATGGCTACACCTTC. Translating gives CASSSDRGYGYTF.

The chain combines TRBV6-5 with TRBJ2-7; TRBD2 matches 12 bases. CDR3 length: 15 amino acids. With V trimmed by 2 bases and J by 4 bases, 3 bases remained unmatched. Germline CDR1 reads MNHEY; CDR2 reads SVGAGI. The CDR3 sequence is CASSYGTSGSYEQYF. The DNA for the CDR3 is TGTGCCAGCAGTTACGGGACTAGCGGGTCTTACGAGCAGTACTTC.

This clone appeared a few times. The CDR3 protein is CASSLDRGNKNTIYF. The CDR3 nucleotides are TGTGCCAGCAGCCTAGACAGGGGGAATAAGAACACCATATATTTT. V and J are TRBV6-5 and TRBJ1-3; 9 bases line up with TRBD1. CDR1 is MNHEY and CDR2 is SVGAGI in the germline V gene. The CDR3 is 15 amino acids. J gave up 7 bases and V 6 bases, and 10 bases lay outside the gene matches.

The CDR3 coding sequence is TGTGCCACCAGTGAGCAAACAGGGAACCCGTACAATGAGCAGTTCTTC. Translating it yields CATSEQTGNPYNEQFF. The rearrangement uses TRBV24-1 and TRBJ2-1; D is possibly TRBD1 (6 bases). Trimming cost V 4 bases and J 4 bases, with 16 bases left between them. This CDR3 has 16 amino acids. The germline CDR1 and CDR2 sequences are KGHDR and SFDVKD.

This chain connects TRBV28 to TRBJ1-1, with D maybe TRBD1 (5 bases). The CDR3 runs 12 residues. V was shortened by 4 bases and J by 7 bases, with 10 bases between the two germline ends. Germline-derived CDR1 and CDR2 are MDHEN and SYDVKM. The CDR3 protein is CASSSRTLEAFF. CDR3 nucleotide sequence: TGTGCCAGCAGTTCGAGGACACTTGAAGCTTTCTTT.

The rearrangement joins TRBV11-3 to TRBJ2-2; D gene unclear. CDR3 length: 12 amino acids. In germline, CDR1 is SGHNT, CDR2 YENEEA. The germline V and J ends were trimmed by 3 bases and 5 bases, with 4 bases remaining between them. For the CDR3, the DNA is TGTGCCAGCAGCTTTATGACCGGGGAGCTGTTTTTT. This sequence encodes CASSFMTGELFF.

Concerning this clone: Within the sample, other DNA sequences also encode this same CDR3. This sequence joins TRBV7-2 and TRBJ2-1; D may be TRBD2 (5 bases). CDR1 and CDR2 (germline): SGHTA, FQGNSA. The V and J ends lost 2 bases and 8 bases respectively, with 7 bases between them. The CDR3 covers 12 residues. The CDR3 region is CASSLSRDEQFF. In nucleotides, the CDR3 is TGTGCCAGCAGCTTATCGAGGGATGAGCAGTTCTTC.

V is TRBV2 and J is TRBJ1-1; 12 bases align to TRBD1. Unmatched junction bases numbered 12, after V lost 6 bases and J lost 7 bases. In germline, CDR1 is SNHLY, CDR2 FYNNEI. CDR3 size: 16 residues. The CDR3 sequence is CASSPGTGGWGDEAFF. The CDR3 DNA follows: TGTGCCAGCAGCCCGGGGACAGGGGGCTGGGGGGATGAAGCTTTCTTT.

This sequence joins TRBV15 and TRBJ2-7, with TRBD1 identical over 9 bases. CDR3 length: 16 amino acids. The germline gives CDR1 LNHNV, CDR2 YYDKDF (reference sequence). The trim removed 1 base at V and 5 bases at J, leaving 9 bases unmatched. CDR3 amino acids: CATSRAASDRGDEQYF. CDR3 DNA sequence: TGTGCCACCAGCAGAGCGGCCTCCGACAGGGGGGACGAGCAGTACTTC.

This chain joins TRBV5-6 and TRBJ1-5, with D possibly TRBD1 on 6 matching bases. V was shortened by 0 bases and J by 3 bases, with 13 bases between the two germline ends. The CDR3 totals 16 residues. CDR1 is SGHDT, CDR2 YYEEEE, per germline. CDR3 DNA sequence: TGTGCCAGCAGCTTGGGGTTAGGACAGATCAATCAGCCCCAGCATTTT. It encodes CASSLGLGQINQPQHF.

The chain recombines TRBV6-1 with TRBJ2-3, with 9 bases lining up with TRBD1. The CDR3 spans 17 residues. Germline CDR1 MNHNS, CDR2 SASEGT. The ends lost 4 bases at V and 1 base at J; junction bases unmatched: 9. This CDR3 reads CASSGTWGQGRTDTQYF. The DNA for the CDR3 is TGTGCCAGCAGTGGGACTTGGGGACAGGGTCGCACAGATACGCAGTATTTT.

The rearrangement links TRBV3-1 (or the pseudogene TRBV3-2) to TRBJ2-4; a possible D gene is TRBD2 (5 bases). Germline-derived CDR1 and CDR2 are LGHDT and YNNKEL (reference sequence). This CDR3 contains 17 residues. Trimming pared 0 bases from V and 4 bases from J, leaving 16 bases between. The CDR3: CASSQEVGRVVKNIQYF. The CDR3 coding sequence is TGTGCCAGCAGCCAAGAGGTAGGGCGGGTGGTTAAAAACATTCAGTACTTC.

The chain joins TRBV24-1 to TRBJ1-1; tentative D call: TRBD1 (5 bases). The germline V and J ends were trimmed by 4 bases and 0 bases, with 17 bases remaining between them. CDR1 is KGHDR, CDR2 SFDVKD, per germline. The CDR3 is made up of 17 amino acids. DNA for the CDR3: TGTGCCACCAGTGAGAAGCAAGACAGCATATTGAACACTGAAGCTTTCTTT. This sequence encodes CATSEKQDSILNTEAFF.

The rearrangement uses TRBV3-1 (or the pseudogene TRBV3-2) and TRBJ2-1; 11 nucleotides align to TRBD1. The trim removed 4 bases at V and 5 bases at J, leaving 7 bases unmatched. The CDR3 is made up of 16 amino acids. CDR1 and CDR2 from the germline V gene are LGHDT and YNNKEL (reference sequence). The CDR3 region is CASSPIGQGAHNEQFF. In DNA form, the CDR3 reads TGTGCCAGCAGCCCGATAGGACAGGGGGCCCACAATGAGCAGTTCTTC.

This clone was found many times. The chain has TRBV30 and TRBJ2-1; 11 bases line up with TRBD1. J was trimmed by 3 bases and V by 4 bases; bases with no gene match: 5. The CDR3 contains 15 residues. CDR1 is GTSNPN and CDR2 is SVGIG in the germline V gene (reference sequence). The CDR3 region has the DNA TGTGCCTGGAAGGCCGGGACAGGGGGCTACAATGAGCAGTTCTTC. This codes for CAWKAGTGGYNEQFF.

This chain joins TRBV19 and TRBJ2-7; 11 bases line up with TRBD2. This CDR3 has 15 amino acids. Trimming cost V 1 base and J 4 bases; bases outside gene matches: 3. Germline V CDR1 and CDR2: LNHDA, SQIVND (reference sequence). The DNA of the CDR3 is TGTGCCAGTAGTATAGGACTAGCGGGGCCATACGAGCAGTACTTC. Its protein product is CASSIGLAGPYEQYF.

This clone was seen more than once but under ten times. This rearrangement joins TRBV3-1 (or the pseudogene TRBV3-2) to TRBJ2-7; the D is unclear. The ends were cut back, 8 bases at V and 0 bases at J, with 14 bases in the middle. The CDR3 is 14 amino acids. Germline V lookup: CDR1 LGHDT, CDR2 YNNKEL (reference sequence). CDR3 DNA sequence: TGTGCCAGCGGCGACCAAGCTAGCTCCTACGAGCAGTACTTC. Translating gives CASGDQASSYEQYF.

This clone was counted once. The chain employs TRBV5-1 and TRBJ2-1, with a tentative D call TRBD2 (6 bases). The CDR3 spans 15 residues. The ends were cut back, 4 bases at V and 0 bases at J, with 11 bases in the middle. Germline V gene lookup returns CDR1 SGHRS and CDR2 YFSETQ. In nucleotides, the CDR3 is TGCGCCAGCAGCCGGGACTTTAGCTCCTACAATGAGCAGTTCTTC. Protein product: CASSRDFSSYNEQFF.

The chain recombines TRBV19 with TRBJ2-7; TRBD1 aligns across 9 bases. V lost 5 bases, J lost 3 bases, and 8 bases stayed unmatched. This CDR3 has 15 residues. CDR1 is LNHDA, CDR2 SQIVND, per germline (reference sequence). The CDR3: CASSPKQGAFYEQYF. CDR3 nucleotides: TGTGCCAGTAGTCCAAAACAGGGGGCTTTCTACGAGCAGTACTTC.

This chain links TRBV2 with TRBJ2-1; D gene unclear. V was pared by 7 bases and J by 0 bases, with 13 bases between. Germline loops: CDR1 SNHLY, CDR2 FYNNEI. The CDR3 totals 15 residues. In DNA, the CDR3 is TGTGCCAGCACACCCCGCGGCGACTCCTACAATGAGCAGTTCTTC. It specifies CASTPRGDSYNEQFF.

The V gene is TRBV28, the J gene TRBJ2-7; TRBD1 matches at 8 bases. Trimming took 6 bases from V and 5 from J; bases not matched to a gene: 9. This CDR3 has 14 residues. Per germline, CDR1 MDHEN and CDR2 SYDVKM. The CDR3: CASREGQVVHEQYF. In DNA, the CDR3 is TGTGCCAGCAGGGAGGGACAGGTTGTCCACGAGCAGTACTTC.

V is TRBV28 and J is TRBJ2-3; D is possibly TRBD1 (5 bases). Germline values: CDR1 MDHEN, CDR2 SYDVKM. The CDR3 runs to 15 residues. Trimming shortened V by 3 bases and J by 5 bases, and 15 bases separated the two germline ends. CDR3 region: CASSFGTGSRDTQYF. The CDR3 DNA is TGTGCCAGCAGTTTCGGTACAGGATCAAGAGATACGCAGTATTTT.

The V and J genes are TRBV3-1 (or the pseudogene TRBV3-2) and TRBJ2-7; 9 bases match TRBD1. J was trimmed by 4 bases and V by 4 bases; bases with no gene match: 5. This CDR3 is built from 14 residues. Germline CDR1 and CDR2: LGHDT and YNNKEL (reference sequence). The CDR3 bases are TGTGCCAGCAGCCCCCGGGACAGGGTTTACGAGCAGTACTTC. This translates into CASSPRDRVYEQYF.

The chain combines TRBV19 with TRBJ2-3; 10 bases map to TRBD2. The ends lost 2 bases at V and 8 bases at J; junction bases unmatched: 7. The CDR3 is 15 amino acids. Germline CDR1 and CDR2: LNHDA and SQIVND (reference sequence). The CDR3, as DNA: TGTGCCAGTAGTATATCCCAGCGGGAGGGAGGTACGCAGTATTTT. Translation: CASSISQREGGTQYF.

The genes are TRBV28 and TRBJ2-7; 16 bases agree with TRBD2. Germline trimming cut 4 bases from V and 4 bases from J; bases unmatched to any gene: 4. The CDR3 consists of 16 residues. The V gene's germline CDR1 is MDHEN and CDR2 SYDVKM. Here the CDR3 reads CASSSGTSGRAYEQYF. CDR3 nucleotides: TGTGCCAGCAGTTCGGGGACTAGCGGGAGGGCTTACGAGCAGTACTTC.

This CDR3 is CASSPWAGQPQHF. The DNA for the CDR3 is TGTGCCAGCAGTCCCTGGGCGGGACAGCCCCAGCATTTT. J is TRBJ1-5 and V is TRBV28; D is undetermined. Germline values: CDR1 MDHEN, CDR2 SYDVKM. The CDR3 runs 13 residues. Trimming took off 5 bases at V and 7 bases at J, with 12 bases between the two ends.

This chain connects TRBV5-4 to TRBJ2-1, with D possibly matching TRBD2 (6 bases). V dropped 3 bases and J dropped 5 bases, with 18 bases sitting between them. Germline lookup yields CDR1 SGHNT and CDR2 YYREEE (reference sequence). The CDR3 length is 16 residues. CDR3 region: CASSWRPLSSDNEQFF. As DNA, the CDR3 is TGTGCCAGCAGCTGGCGGCCACTTTCTAGCGACAATGAGCAGTTCTTC. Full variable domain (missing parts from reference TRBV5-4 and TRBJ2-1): ETGVTQSPTHLIKTRGQQVTLRCSSQSGHNTVSWYQQALGQGPQFIFQYYREEENGRGNFPPRFSGLQFPNYSSELNVNALELDDSALYLCASSWRPLSSDNEQFFGPGTRLTVL.

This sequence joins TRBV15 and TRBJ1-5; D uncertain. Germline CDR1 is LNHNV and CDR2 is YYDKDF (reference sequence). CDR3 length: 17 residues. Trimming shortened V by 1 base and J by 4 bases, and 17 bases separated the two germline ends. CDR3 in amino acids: CATSRGKPFGDNQPQHF. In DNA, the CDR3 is TGTGCCACCAGCAGAGGGAAACCCTTCGGGGATAATCAGCCCCAGCATTTT.